This T cell receptor beta chain stems from a study of shared clonotypes between healthy human individuals. The CDR3 length is 16 residues. Germline V CDR1 and CDR2: SGHRS, YFSETQ. With V trimmed by 4 bases and J by 1 base, 6 bases remained unmatched. This table comes from immunoSEQ multiplex PCR, and its TCRdb copy is limited to in-frame clones, with some not included. This sample yields about 990,000 clones, of which about four fifths are seen a single time; 0.5% to 0.65% belongs to the top ten. Input material: memory CD4+ T cells from PBMCs. As for subset: CD45RA-negative fraction. The receptor's source is a man aged 18 to 29 in good health. Some clones in this sample may be carry-over from other donors' samples. The chain carries TRBV5-1 and TRBJ2-3, with TRBD1 identical over 10 bases. The CDR3 bases are TGCGCCAGCAGCAGACCCGGGACAGGGGGCACAGATACGCAGTATTTT. Its translation is CASSRPGTGGTDTQYF.